A selection of T cell receptor beta chains follows, all from one sample in a study of T cell responses to AZD1222 COVID-19 vaccine. Repertoires were generated with immunoSEQ multiplex PCR, while TCRdb's copy carries only in-frame clones and drops some. The sample yields roughly 180,000 clones, 80% to 90% seen once. The material was peripheral blood, obtained on day 0 of AZD1222 vaccination. Source of these receptors: an adult in good health. The CDR3 runs from the conserved cysteine through the conserved F or W. The D gene is left open where the match is weak. The size entry is marked missing in some rows and otherwise reads once, few, many or a size class.

-,TRBJ2-7,TRBV5-4,TRBD1,TGTGCCAGCAGCTTGGACACAGGGGCCTACGAGCAGTACTTC,CASSLDTGAYEQYF
once,TRBJ2-3,TRBV27,TRBD2,TGTGCCAGCAGTTTAATAGGGACTAGCGGAACAGATACGCAGTATTTT,CASSLIGTSGTDTQYF
few,TRBJ1-6,TRBV7-9,TRBD1,TGTGCCAGCACGACCCTGGGGACAGATAATTCACCCCTCCACTTT,CASTTLGTDNSPLHF
-,TRBJ1-3,TRBV29-1,TRBD1,TGCAGCGTTGAAGATCGAGCGACAGGGGTTTCTGGAAACACCATATATTTT,CSVEDRATGVSGNTIYF
-,TRBJ2-1,TRBV28,TRBD2,TGTGCCAGCAGTTTTTGGTTTGCGGGGGGGCCAAATGAGCAGTTCTTC,CASSFWFAGGPNEQFF
-,TRBJ2-5,TRBV4-1,TRBD1,TGCGCCAGCAGCCCCGTTGGGACAGCACAAGAGACCCAGTACTTC,CASSPVGTAQETQYF
-,TRBJ1-2,TRBV2,TRBD1,TGTGCCAGCAGGCCCAACAGGGGGCGACCTGACTATGGCTACACCTTC,CASRPNRGRPDYGYTF
-,TRBJ2-3,TRBV12-5,TRBD2,TGTGCTAGTGGTTTGGACCCCGGGGGGAACACAGATACGCAGTATTTT,CASGLDPGGNTDTQYF
-,TRBJ1-2,TRBV30,-,TGTGCCTGGAGTGTAGAGGGGACCCCCGCTAACACCTTC,CAWSVEGTPANTF
-,TRBJ2-3,TRBV28,TRBD1,TGTGCCAGCAGAACGGGACAGCCCACAGATACGCAGTATTTT,CASRTGQPTDTQYF
-,TRBJ1-4,TRBV9,TRBD1,TGTGCCAGCAGCGGATGGGGACAGCCTAATGAAAAACTGTTTTTT,CASSGWGQPNEKLFF
-,TRBJ1-2,TRBV5-5,-,TGTGCCAGCAGCTTGGACCACCGGGTGGGGACGCGGTATGGCTACACCTTC,CASSLDHRVGTRYGYTF
-,TRBJ1-3,TRBV30,-,TGTGCCTGGAGTGTAGGGACTTCTGGAAACACCATATATTTT,CAWSVGTSGNTIYF
-,TRBJ1-5,TRBV18,-,TGTGCCAGCTCACAGGGGGACAACAATCAGCCCCAGCATTTT,CASSQGDNNQPQHF
-,TRBJ1-1,TRBV5-4,-,TGTGCCAGCAGCTTGGCCAGCCTACCCGGGGGTGAAGCTTTCTTT,CASSLASLPGGEAFF
-,TRBJ1-6,TRBV2,TRBD1,TGTGCCAGCAGTGGTAGGGACAGGGGGTTGCGGAATTCACCCCTCCACTTT,CASSGRDRGLRNSPLHF
-,TRBJ2-4,TRBV27,-,TGTGCCAGCCGGACCGGCGGAGCCAAAAACATTCAGTACTTC,CASRTGGAKNIQYF
-,TRBJ1-3,TRBV4-1,-,TGCGCCAGCAGCCAAGATAAGCCGCGGCAGGGGAGAAACACCATATATTTT,CASSQDKPRQGRNTIYF
-,TRBJ1-6,TRBV3-1/TRBV3-2,TRBD1,TGTGCCAGCAGCCAGCAGGGGGCAAATTCACCCCTCCACTTT,CASSQQGANSPLHF
-,TRBJ2-7,TRBV4-1,TRBD1,TGCGCCAGCAGCCAAGATAGGGGCCGGACAGGGGGGTACGAGCAGTACTTC,CASSQDRGRTGGYEQYF
once,TRBJ2-4,TRBV6-2/TRBV6-3,-,TGTGCCAGCAGCCCCGACAGGAGTTTAGCCAAAAACATTCAGTACTTC,CASSPDRSLAKNIQYF
-,TRBJ1-6,TRBV28,-,TGTGCCAGCACCCCTGGCTATTCACCCCTCCACTTT,CASTPGYSPLHF
-,TRBJ2-3,TRBV9,TRBD1,TGTGCCAGCAGCGCGCCGACAGGGGGCACAGATACGCAGTATTTT,CASSAPTGGTDTQYF
once,TRBJ1-2,TRBV11-2,TRBD1,TGTGCCAGCAGCTTAGATGGCGCGTGGACAGGGTTTGGCTACACCTTC,CASSLDGAWTGFGYTF
-,TRBJ1-2,TRBV29-1,-,TGCAGCGTTGCGGAGGGGGGATCGCGCTATGGCTACACCTTC,CSVAEGGSRYGYTF
-,TRBJ2-7,TRBV4-2,-,TGTGCCAGCAGCCAGGGGGAAAGGGGATACGAGCAGTACTTC,CASSQGERGYEQYF
-,TRBJ2-3,TRBV7-3,-,TGTGCCAGCAGCCCCTTTGGCGCAGATACGCAGTATTTT,CASSPFGADTQYF